This TCR beta chain was captured in a study of CD8 T cells in Susac syndrome. After extraction with the RNeasy kit, roughly 0.5 to 1 ug of the RNA was reverse transcribed using random hexamers. TCRdb reprocessed the immunoSEQ multiplex PCR reads with MiXCR, giving one entry per CDR3 protein. The data show 77,000 or so distinct CDR3 sequences, 93% seen once. CD8+ and CD4+ T cells from blood underwent TCR beta sequencing, which was carried out in a high-throughput format. Diagnostic criteria for definite or probable disease, in their recently defined form, were met by the patients with Susac syndrome. It was negative isolation that provided the CD8+ and CD4+ T cells, whereas TEMRA cells were enriched by FACS. This CDR3 spans 13 amino acids. The V gene lost 3 bases and the J gene lost 2 bases, with 11 bases spanning the gap. The germline gives CDR1 DFQATT, CDR2 SNEGSKA (reference sequence).

The sample consisted of CD4+ T cells from PBMCs. The chain combines TRBV20-1 with TRBJ2-7; tentatively, D is TRBD2 (6 bases). The sequence came from a human donor with Susac syndrome. For the CDR3, the DNA is TGCAGTGCTAGCGGGAGCACCCCCTACGAGCAGTACTTC. Amino acids: CSASGSTPYEQYF.